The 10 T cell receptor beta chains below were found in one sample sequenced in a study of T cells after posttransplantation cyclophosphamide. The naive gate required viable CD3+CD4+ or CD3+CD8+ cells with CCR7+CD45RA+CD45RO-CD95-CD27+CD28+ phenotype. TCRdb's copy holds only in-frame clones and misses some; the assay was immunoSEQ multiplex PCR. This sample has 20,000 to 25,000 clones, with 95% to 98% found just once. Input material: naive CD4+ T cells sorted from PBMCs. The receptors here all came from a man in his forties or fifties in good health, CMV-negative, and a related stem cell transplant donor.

DNA for the CDR3: TGTGCCAGCAGCCTGGGGGCGGGGGGGCTCTACAATGAGCAGTTCTTC. Translation: CASSLGAGGLYNEQFF. V usage is TRBV9 and J usage is TRBJ2-1, with 9 positions matching TRBD2. The CDR3 spans 16 residues. Per germline, CDR1 SGDLS and CDR2 YYNGEE. The J segment lost 3 bases and the V segment lost 4 bases, leaving 8 bases of the junction unmatched.

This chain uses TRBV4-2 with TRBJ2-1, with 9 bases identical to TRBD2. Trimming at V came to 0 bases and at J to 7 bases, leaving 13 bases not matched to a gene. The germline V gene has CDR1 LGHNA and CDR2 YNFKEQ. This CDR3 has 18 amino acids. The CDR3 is CASSQEGSVASGDNEQFF. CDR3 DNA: TGTGCCAGCAGCCAAGAAGGTAGCGTGGCTAGCGGGGATAATGAGCAGTTCTTC.

CDR3 nucleotides: TGTGCCAGCAGCGTAGGGGGGACAGGGCTAAGCCCCTATGGCTACACCTTC. The encoded protein is CASSVGGTGLSPYGYTF. V gene TRBV9 combines with J gene TRBJ1-2; TRBD1 aligns across 9 bases. This CDR3 is 17 amino acids long. Trimming removed 0 bases from V and 4 bases from J; junction bases left unmatched: 10. Germline V gene sequence: CDR1 SGDLS, CDR2 YYNGEE.

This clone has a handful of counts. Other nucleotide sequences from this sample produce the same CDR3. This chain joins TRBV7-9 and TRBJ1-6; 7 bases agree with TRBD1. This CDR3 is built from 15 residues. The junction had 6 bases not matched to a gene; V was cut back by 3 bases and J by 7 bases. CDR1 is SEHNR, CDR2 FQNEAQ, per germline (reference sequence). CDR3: CASSFNRGGNSPLHF. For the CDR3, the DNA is TGTGCCAGCAGCTTTAACAGGGGCGGGAATTCACCCCTCCACTTT.

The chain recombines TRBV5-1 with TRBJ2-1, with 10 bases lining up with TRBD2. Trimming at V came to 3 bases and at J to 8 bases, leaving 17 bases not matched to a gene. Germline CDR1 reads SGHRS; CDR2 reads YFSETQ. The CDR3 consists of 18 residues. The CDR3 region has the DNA TGCGCCAGCAGCTCCTGGTATCGAGCGGGAGGGCCGCGTCATGAGCAGTTCTTC. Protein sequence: CASSSWYRAGGPRHEQFF.

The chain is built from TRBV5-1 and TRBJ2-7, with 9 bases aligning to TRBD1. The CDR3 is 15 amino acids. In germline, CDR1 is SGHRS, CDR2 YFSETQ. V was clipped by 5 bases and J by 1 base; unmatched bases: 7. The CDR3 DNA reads TGCGCCAGCAGTTCGGGACAGGGTAGGTCCTACGAGCAGTACTTC. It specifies CASSSGQGRSYEQYF.

The CDR3 reads CASSPRERVPEAFF. The CDR3 region has the DNA TGTGCCAGCAGCCCCCGCGAGAGGGTACCTGAAGCTTTCTTT. The chain recombines TRBV9 with TRBJ1-1; D gene ambiguous. This CDR3 is built from 14 residues. Germline loops: CDR1 SGDLS, CDR2 YYNGEE. V gave up 4 bases and J gave up 6 bases, with 16 bases separating them.

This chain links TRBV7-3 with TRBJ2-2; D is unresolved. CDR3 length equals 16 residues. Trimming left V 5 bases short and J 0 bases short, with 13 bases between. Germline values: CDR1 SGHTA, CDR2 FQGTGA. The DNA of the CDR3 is TGTGCCAGCAGCCGCGAGGCGGAATCGAACACCGGGGAGCTGTTTTTT. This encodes CASSREAESNTGELFF.

CDR3 sequence: CASGLTGSSGNTIYF. The DNA of the CDR3 is TGTGCCAGCGGCTTGACAGGGAGCTCTGGAAACACCATATATTTT. This chain links TRBV6-5 with TRBJ1-3; TRBD1 matches 7 bases. With V trimmed by 8 bases and J by 0 bases, 7 bases remained unmatched. Germline V gene sequence: CDR1 MNHEY, CDR2 SVGAGI. The CDR3 is 15 amino acids.

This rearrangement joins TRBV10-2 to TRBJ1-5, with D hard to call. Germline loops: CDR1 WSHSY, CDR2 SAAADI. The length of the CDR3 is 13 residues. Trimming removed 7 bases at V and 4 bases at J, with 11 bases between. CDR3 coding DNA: TGCGCCAGCATGATGTACACAAATCAGCCCCAGCATTTT. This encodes CASMMYTNQPQHF.